The 18 T cell receptor beta chains below come from one sample, sequenced in a study of T cells in Graves' hyperthyroidism and ophthalmopathy. Using RNA transcripts as the source, TCR beta CDR3 regions were amplified. TCR CDR3 regions were first amplified by RT-PCR with HTBI primers. In TCRdb, the multiplex PCR reads were re-called with MiXCR into one record per CDR3 protein. Altogether about 560,000 distinct CDR3 sequences are present, about a sixth being singletons, with the ten largest covering about 17%. The sample comprised blood. These receptors were taken from a young woman with Graves' hyperthyroidism.

This clonotype has a handful of counts. The J gene is TRBJ2-3, the V gene TRBV20-1; 8 bases agree with TRBD2. The V gene's germline CDR1 is DFQATT and CDR2 SNEGSKA (reference sequence). The CDR3 is made up of 13 amino acids. The V and J ends lost 6 bases and 4 bases, in that order; junction bases with no gene match: 6. The DNA for the CDR3 is TGCAGTGCGGCCGGGGGGGGGCCAGATACGCAGTATTTT. Protein product: CSAAGGGPDTQYF.

Many counts were recorded for this clonotype. The V call is TRBV9, the J call TRBJ2-7; possibly TRBD2 for D (6 bases). CDR1 and CDR2 (germline): SGDLS, YYNGEE. This CDR3 has 14 residues. Trimming shortened V by 0 bases and J by 4 bases, and 11 bases separated the two germline ends. The CDR3 spells CASSVGRGGYEQYF. The CDR3, as DNA: TGTGCCAGCAGCGTAGGGAGGGGTGGGTACGAGCAGTACTTC.

The CDR3 DNA reads as TGTGCCAGCAGGTCAGGACGGAGCTCCTATAATTCACCCCTCCACTTT. Translating it yields CASRSGRSSYNSPLHF. J is TRBJ1-6 and V is TRBV12-3 or TRBV12-4; no clear D gene. Trimming left V 6 bases short and J 0 bases short, with 12 bases between. This CDR3 is 16 amino acids long.

This clonotype was picked up many times. The V gene is TRBV24-1, the J gene TRBJ1-1; D not resolved. V was trimmed by 6 bases and J by 0 bases, leaving 7 bases between them. The CDR3 consists of 13 residues. Per the germline V gene, CDR1 is KGHDR and CDR2 is SFDVKD. The CDR3 loop is CATSSRLNTEAFF. As DNA, the CDR3 is TGTGCCACCAGTTCCAGGCTGAACACTGAAGCTTTCTTT.

This clonotype came up many times. This chain joins TRBV6-1 and TRBJ2-7, with D possibly matching TRBD2 (5 bases). The V and J ends lost 0 bases and 0 bases respectively, with 9 bases between them. Per germline, CDR1 MNHNS and CDR2 SASEGT. The CDR3 totals 15 residues. The CDR3 DNA reads as TGTGCCAGCAGTGAAGCCGCCGGGGACTCCTACGAGCAGTACTTC. It is translated as CASSEAAGDSYEQYF.

Ten or more counts support this clonotype. The chain is built from TRBV7-9 and TRBJ1-6; the match to TRBD1 covers 7 bases. Trimming took 5 bases from V and 7 from J; bases not matched to a gene: 5. This CDR3 comprises 14 residues. In germline, CDR1 is SEHNR, CDR2 FQNEAQ (reference sequence). In DNA form, the CDR3 reads TGTGCCAGCAGCCGATCGGGACAGAATTCACCCCTCCACTTT. Amino acid sequence: CASSRSGQNSPLHF.

This chain uses TRBV10-3 with TRBJ2-3; 9 bases align to TRBD2. Germline CDR1 reads ENHRY; CDR2 reads SYGVKD. This CDR3 is built from 16 residues. After removal of 2 bases from V and 2 bases from J, the junction contained 5 bases not matched to a gene. In DNA, the CDR3 is TGTGCCATCAGTGAGATGGCTAGCGGGATCACAGATACGCAGTATTTT. It encodes CAISEMASGITDTQYF.

At least ten counts were recorded for this clonotype. The CDR3 sequence is CASSPLAGANTGELFF. CDR3 nucleotide sequence: TGCGCCAGCAGCCCACTAGCGGGGGCGAACACCGGGGAGCTGTTTTTT. J is TRBJ2-2 and V is TRBV5-1, with TRBD2 matching over 11 bases. From germline, CDR1 is SGHRS and CDR2 YFSETQ. Trimming removed 4 bases from V and 0 bases from J; junction bases left unmatched: 2. This CDR3 has 16 residues.

In its sample, this clonotype was seen many times. The chain uses TRBV12-3 or TRBV12-4 and TRBJ2-7; possible D gene TRBD2, 5 bases. The V gene lost 8 bases and the J gene lost 6 bases, with 11 bases spanning the gap. The CDR3 is 11 residues long. The CDR3 sequence: CASRDESEQYF. CDR3 coding DNA: TGTGCCAGCCGGGATGAGTCCGAGCAGTACTTC.

This clonotype came up a few times. A much bigger clone sits one base away, suggesting this may be a read error. J is TRBJ2-1 and V is TRBV5-1, with 8 bases matching TRBD2. This CDR3 has 19 residues. Germline V gene sequence: CDR1 SGHRS, CDR2 YFSETQ. V lost 6 bases and J lost 0; bases outside the gene matches: 17. The CDR3, as DNA: TGCGCCAGCACCGGTCGGGGTAGCGGGGCCGAAAGCTCCTACAATGAGCAGTTCTTC. As protein: CASTGRGSGAESSYNEQFF. Filled out from reference TRBV5-1 and TRBJ2-1, the complete variable domain reads KAGVTQTPRYLIKTRGQQVTLSCSPISGHRSVSWYQQTPGQGLQFLFEYFSETQRNKGNFPGRFSGRQFSNSRSEMNVSTLELGDSALYLCASTGRGSGAESSYNEQFFGPGTRLTVL.

The CDR3 DNA follows: TGTGCCACCAGTTGGACTGGGACGGGTGAGCAGTTCTTC. It specifies CATSWTGTGEQFF. This chain joins TRBV24-1 and TRBJ2-1, with D possibly being TRBD1 or TRBD2 (5 bases each). The CDR3 is 13 residues long. V was trimmed by 6 bases and J by 9 bases, leaving 14 bases between them. Germline values: CDR1 KGHDR, CDR2 SFDVKD.

The chain uses TRBV27 and TRBJ1-6; D is uncertain. This CDR3 is 14 amino acids long. V gave up 3 bases and J gave up 7 bases, with 10 bases separating them. CDR1 is MNHEY and CDR2 is SMNVEV in the germline V gene (reference sequence). The CDR3 here is CASSLVAENSPLHF. DNA of the CDR3: TGTGCCAGCAGTTTGGTGGCCGAGAATTCACCCCTCCACTTT.

The chain recombines TRBV6-2 or TRBV6-3 with TRBJ2-3; maybe TRBD2 (6 bases). The CDR3 runs to 16 residues. V lost 4 bases to trimming and J lost 0 bases, with 14 bases between them. Looked up from germline, CDR1 is MNHEY and CDR2 is SVGEGT. CDR3 residues: CASSSPPGTSTDTQYF. The CDR3 DNA sequence: TGTGCCAGCAGTTCACCGCCCGGGACTAGCACAGATACGCAGTATTTT.

At least ten counts were recorded for this clonotype. This chain connects TRBV28 to TRBJ2-1; 7 bases line up with TRBD2. Germline assignment: CDR1 MDHEN and CDR2 SYDVKM. The CDR3 has 14 residues. V was pared by 8 bases and J by 4 bases, with 8 bases of the junction left unmatched. The CDR3 coding sequence is TGTGCCAGCGGTAGCGGGTCGGTATACAATGAGCAGTTCTTC. This encodes CASGSGSVYNEQFF.

The sample holds a few counts of this clonotype. J is TRBJ2-2 and V is TRBV6-2 or TRBV6-3; D is perhaps TRBD1 (6 bases). Trimming took off 0 bases at V and 1 base at J, with 6 bases between the two ends. CDR3 length: 15 residues. Germline V lookup: CDR1 MNHEY, CDR2 SVGEGT. The CDR3 coding sequence is TGTGCCAGCAGTTACTCGGGACAGAACACCGGGGAGCTGTTTTTT. Its protein is CASSYSGQNTGELFF.

This clonotype was counted between two and nine times. The chain links TRBV29-1 to TRBJ1-3; 7 bases match TRBD1. Germline values: CDR1 SQVTM, CDR2 ANQGSEA. This CDR3 is 15 amino acids long. The CDR3 region is CGGTVGIGSGNTIYF. DNA of the CDR3: TGCGGAGGGACAGTTGGTATTGGGTCTGGAAACACCATATATTTT.

The chain combines TRBV19 with TRBJ1-6, with TRBD1 matching 9 bases. Germline V CDR1 and CDR2: LNHDA, SQIVND (reference sequence). The CDR3 is 18 amino acids. V lost 2 bases to trimming and J lost 2 bases; unmatched junction nucleotides: 7. CDR3 bases: TGTGCCAGTAGTATATTTAGGGACAGGGAAGCCTATAATTCACCCCTCCACTTT. This translates into CASSIFRDREAYNSPLHF.

The rearrangement uses TRBV29-1 and TRBJ2-7; 7 nucleotides line up with TRBD2. The ends lost 7 bases at V and 6 bases at J; junction bases unmatched: 12. The CDR3 consists of 13 residues. The germline V gene has CDR1 SQVTM and CDR2 ANQGSEA. CDR3 loop: CSAGGVLSSEQYF. For the CDR3, the DNA is TGCAGCGCTGGGGGGGTGCTAAGTAGCGAGCAGTACTTC.